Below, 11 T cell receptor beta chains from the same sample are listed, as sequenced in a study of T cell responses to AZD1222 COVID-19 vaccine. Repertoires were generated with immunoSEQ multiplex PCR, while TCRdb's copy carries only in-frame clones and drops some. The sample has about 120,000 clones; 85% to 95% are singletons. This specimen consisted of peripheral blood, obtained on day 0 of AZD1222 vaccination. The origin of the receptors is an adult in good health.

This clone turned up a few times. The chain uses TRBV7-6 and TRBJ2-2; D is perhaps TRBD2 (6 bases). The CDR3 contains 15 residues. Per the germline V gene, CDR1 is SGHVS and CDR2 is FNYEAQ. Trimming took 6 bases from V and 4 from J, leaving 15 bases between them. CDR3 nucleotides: TGTGCCAGCAGGTTAATCCAGGGAGGCACCGGGGAGCTGTTTTTT. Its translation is CASRLIQGGTGELFF.

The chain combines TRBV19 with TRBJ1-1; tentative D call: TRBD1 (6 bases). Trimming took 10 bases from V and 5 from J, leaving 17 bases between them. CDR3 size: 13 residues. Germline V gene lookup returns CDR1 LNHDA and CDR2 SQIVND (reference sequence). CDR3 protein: CATSRKGGTEAFF. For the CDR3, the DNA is TGTGCCACCAGCCGGAAGGGGGGAACTGAAGCTTTCTTT.

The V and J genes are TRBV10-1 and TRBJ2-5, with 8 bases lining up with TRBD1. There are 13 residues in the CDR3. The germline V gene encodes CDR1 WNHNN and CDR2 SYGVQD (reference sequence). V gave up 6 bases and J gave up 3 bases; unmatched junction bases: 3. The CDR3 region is CASRQTGEETQYF. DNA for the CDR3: TGCGCCAGCAGACAGACAGGGGAAGAGACCCAGTACTTC.

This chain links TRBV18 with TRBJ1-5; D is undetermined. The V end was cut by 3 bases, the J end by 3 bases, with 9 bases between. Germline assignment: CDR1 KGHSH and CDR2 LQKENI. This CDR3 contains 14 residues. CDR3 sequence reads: CASSPAGYNQPQHF. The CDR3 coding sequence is TGTGCCAGCTCACCTGCAGGTTACAATCAGCCCCAGCATTTT.

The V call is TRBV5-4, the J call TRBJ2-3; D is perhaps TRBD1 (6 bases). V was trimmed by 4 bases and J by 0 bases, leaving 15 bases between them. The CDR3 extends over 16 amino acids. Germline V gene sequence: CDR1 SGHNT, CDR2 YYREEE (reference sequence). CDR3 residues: CASSDQGYTSTDTQYF. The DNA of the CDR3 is TGTGCCAGCAGCGACCAGGGGTATACAAGCACAGATACGCAGTATTTT.

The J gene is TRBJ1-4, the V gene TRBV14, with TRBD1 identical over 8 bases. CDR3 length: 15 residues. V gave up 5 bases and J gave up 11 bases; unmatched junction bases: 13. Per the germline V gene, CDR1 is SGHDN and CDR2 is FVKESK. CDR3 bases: TGTGCCAGCAGCTCAACCGGGACAGGACTCTCTAAACTGTTTTTT. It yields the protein CASSSTGTGLSKLFF.

The CDR3 region is CASSSGRGALTQYF. The CDR3 DNA follows: TGTGCCAGCAGCTCGGGGCGGGGTGCGCTCACCCAGTACTTC. The rearrangement links TRBV11-2 to TRBJ2-5, with D perhaps TRBD2 (6 bases). V lost 4 bases to trimming and J lost 8 bases, with 17 bases between them. This CDR3 contains 14 residues. Per the germline V gene, CDR1 is SGHAT and CDR2 is FQNNGV.

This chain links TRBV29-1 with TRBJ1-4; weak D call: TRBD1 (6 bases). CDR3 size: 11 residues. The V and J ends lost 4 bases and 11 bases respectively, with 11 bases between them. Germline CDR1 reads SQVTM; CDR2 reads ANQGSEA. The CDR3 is CSVGDIPKLFF. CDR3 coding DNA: TGCAGCGTTGGGGACATCCCGAAACTGTTTTTT.

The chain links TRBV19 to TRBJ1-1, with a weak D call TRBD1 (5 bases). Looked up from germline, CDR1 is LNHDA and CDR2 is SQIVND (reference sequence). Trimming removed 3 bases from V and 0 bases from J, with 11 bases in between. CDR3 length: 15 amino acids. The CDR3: CASSIGGEMNTEAFF. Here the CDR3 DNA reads TGTGCCAGTAGTATTGGAGGGGAGATGAACACTGAAGCTTTCTTT.

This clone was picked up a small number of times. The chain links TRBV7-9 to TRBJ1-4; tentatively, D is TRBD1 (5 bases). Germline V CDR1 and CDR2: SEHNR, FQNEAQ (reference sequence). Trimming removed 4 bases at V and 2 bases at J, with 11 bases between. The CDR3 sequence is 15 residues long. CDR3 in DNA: TGTGCCAGCAGCTCCCAGGGTGGGACTAATGAAAAACTGTTTTTT. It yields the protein CASSSQGGTNEKLFF.

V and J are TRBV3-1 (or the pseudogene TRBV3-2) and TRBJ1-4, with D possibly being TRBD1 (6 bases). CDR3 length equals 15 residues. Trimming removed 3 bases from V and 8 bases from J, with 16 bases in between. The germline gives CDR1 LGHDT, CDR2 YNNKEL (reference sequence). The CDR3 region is CASSQSDRSNEKLFF. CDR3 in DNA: TGTGCCAGCAGCCAGTCGGACAGATCGAACGAAAAACTGTTTTTT.